Below, 18 T cell receptor beta chains from the same sample are listed, as sequenced in a study of control samples from healthy donors and cancer patients. Sequencing was performed with immunoSEQ multiplex PCR; in TCRdb, only in-frame clones are kept and a portion is missing. The table includes approximately 190,000 clones, roughly nine tenths detected once. The sequencing sample was made of blood. These TCRs come from a man younger than 45 in good health.

This chain joins TRBV27 and TRBJ1-3; weak D call: TRBD1 (6 bases). The CDR3 consists of 15 residues. The germline gives CDR1 MNHEY, CDR2 SMNVEV (reference sequence). With 0 bases removed from V and 2 bases from J, the gap between germline ends came to 8 bases. The CDR3 coding sequence is TGTGCCAGCAGTTTATCCTGGACAGCTGGAAACACCATATATTTT. Its protein product is CASSLSWTAGNTIYF.

Note on this clone: Sequence at one end of the junction differs from germline and may be a read error. V usage is TRBV6-7 and J usage is TRBJ2-7, with D possibly being TRBD2 (6 bases). Being an ORF, TRBV6-7 has a function that is uncertain. This CDR3 has 10 amino acids. CDR3 in amino acids: CASSLGEVGF. CDR3 nucleotide sequence: TGTGCCAGCAGTCTGGGGGAGGTGGGCTTC.

The chain employs TRBV18 and TRBJ2-3; D perhaps matches TRBD1 (5 bases). Germline loops: CDR1 KGHSH, CDR2 LQKENI. V was cut by 6 bases and J by 5 bases, with 15 bases left in between. The CDR3 covers 14 residues. The DNA of the CDR3 is TGTGCCAGCTCGAAAGGGGATAAGAAAGATACGCAGTATTTT. As protein: CASSKGDKKDTQYF.

The chain links TRBV19 to TRBJ1-2; 7 bases are a match to TRBD1. The CDR3 has 15 amino acids. Losses at the gene ends were 7 bases for V and 0 bases for J; bases not matched to a gene: 8. Germline loops: CDR1 LNHDA, CDR2 SQIVND (reference sequence). The CDR3 DNA is TGTGCCAGTACACAACAGGGGACAGCTAACTATGGCTACACCTTC. Its translation: CASTQQGTANYGYTF.

This chain uses TRBV14 with TRBJ2-1; 11 nucleotides match TRBD2. This CDR3 spans 18 amino acids. Trimming cost V 0 bases and J 6 bases; bases outside gene matches: 10. The germline V gene encodes CDR1 SGHDN and CDR2 FVKESK. The CDR3: CASSQDFGTSGLVNEQFF. CDR3 nucleotides: TGTGCCAGCAGCCAAGATTTCGGGACTAGCGGTTTGGTCAATGAGCAGTTCTTC.

The chain has TRBV25-1 and TRBJ2-2; D gene uncertain. Looked up from germline, CDR1 is MGHDK and CDR2 is SYGVNS. The CDR3 runs 11 residues. V was trimmed by 5 bases and J by 9 bases, leaving 7 bases between them. This CDR3 is CASSIRRELFF. The DNA for the CDR3 is TGTGCCAGCAGTATCCGGCGGGAGCTGTTTTTT.

V usage is TRBV6-2 or TRBV6-3 and J usage is TRBJ2-7; D remains unclear. The CDR3 spans 12 residues. V was clipped by 5 bases and J by 5 bases, with 10 bases between them. Germline V gives CDR1 MNHEY, CDR2 SVGEGT. For the CDR3, the DNA is TGTGCCAGCAGTATCCTTCCCAACGAGCAGTACTTC. This codes for CASSILPNEQYF.

This chain joins TRBV5-8 and TRBJ2-7; perhaps TRBD2 as D (5 bases). The length of the CDR3 is 15 residues. Trimming took 4 bases from V and 6 from J, leaving 20 bases between them. Germline CDR1 and CDR2: SGHTS and YDEGEE. The DNA for the CDR3 is TGTGCCAGCAGCCGTGTGGTACTAGGTAATTCCGAGCAGTACTTC. Translation: CASSRVVLGNSEQYF.

The rearrangement links TRBV20-1 to TRBJ1-2; D uncertain. Germline V gene sequence: CDR1 DFQATT, CDR2 SNEGSKA (reference sequence). The CDR3 sequence is 11 residues long. The CDR3 DNA follows: TGCAGCCGACCCGGGCGGGGTGGCTACACCTTC. It codes for CSRPGRGGYTF.

This rearrangement joins TRBV7-6 to TRBJ1-4; D remains unclear. This CDR3 region has 14 residues. Per the germline V gene, CDR1 is SGHVS and CDR2 is FNYEAQ. V dropped 1 base and J dropped 4 bases, with 7 bases sitting between them. The CDR3 DNA sequence: TGTGCCAGCAGCTTAGGACTATATAATGAAAAACTGTTTTTT. Translated: CASSLGLYNEKLFF.

The CDR3 DNA follows: TGTGCCACCAGTGACCCGAGAAACACCATATATTTT. Its protein product is CATSDPRNTIYF. The chain joins TRBV24-1 to TRBJ1-3; no clear D gene. The V gene's germline CDR1 is KGHDR and CDR2 SFDVKD. The length of the CDR3 is 12 residues. Trimming removed 4 bases at V and 5 bases at J, with 5 bases between.

J is TRBJ2-7 and V is TRBV30; D gene uncertain. The CDR3 runs 13 residues. Trimming removed 0 bases at V and 6 bases at J, with 12 bases between. Per germline, CDR1 GTSNPN and CDR2 SVGIG (reference sequence). The CDR3 region is CAWSVQALREQYF. For the CDR3, the DNA is TGTGCCTGGAGTGTTCAGGCTCTTCGCGAGCAGTACTTC.

This chain joins TRBV27 and TRBJ2-1, with TRBD2 identical over 10 bases. Germline CDR1 MNHEY, CDR2 SMNVEV (reference sequence). The CDR3 loop spans 15 amino acids. The V and J ends lost 7 bases and 6 bases, in that order; junction bases with no gene match: 9. CDR3 nucleotides: TGTGCCAGCACCACCCTAGCGGGGGTCCGCAATGAGCAGTTCTTC. It encodes CASTTLAGVRNEQFF.

The chain carries TRBV2 and TRBJ2-7; D call uncertain. Germline V gives CDR1 SNHLY, CDR2 FYNNEI. This CDR3 contains 11 residues. V was pared by 3 bases and J by 2 bases, with 2 bases between. The CDR3 sequence: CASSEPYEQYF. CDR3 in DNA: TGTGCCAGCAGTGAGCCCTACGAGCAGTACTTC. The full variable domain, in which reference TRBV2 and TRBJ2-7 provide the parts outside the CDR3, is EPEVTQTPSHQVTQMGQEVILRCVPISNHLYFYWYRQILGQKVEFLVSFYNNEISEKSEIFDDQFSVERPDGSNFTLKIRSTKLEDSAMYFCASSEPYEQYFGPGTRLTVT.

The rearrangement uses TRBV18 and TRBJ1-2; D is possibly TRBD1 (5 bases). Per germline, CDR1 KGHSH and CDR2 LQKENI. This CDR3 contains 13 residues. The V and J ends lost 3 bases and 4 bases respectively, with 9 bases between them. CDR3 nucleotide sequence: TGTGCCAGCTCACCGGGGACGGTCTATGGCTACACCTTC. As protein: CASSPGTVYGYTF.

This chain joins TRBV5-1 and TRBJ2-3; no clear D gene. This CDR3 contains 15 residues. The V and J ends lost 4 bases and 2 bases respectively, with 14 bases between them. Germline V CDR1 and CDR2: SGHRS, YFSETQ. The CDR3 loop reads CASSPGLLLTDTQYF. In DNA form, the CDR3 reads TGCGCCAGCAGCCCCGGGCTTCTACTCACAGATACGCAGTATTTT. The full variable domain, with the rest looked up from reference TRBV5-1 and TRBJ2-3, is KAGVTQTPRYLIKTRGQQVTLSCSPISGHRSVSWYQQTPGQGLQFLFEYFSETQRNKGNFPGRFSGRQFSNSRSEMNVSTLELGDSALYLCASSPGLLLTDTQYFGPGTRLTVL.

This rearrangement joins TRBV6-1 to TRBJ1-2; 8 positions agree with TRBD1. Germline values: CDR1 MNHNS, CDR2 SASEGT. After removal of 3 bases from V and 6 bases from J, the junction contained 6 bases not matched to a gene. The CDR3 runs 14 residues. This CDR3 is CASSDQGAWDGYTF. Here the CDR3 DNA reads TGTGCCAGCAGTGATCAGGGGGCTTGGGATGGCTACACCTTC.

This rearrangement joins TRBV14 to TRBJ2-3; D unresolved. Between the trimmed V and J ends, which lost 0 bases and 8 bases, there was a span of 9 bases. Per germline, CDR1 SGHDN and CDR2 FVKESK. There are 13 residues in the CDR3. In DNA form, the CDR3 reads TGTGCCAGCAGCCAAGATCCTAGAGCTACGCAGTATTTT. This gives the protein CASSQDPRATQYF.